The clone carrying this T cell receptor beta chain was detected only once. The CDR3 is 16 residues long. The germline V and J ends were trimmed by 0 bases and 7 bases, with 16 bases remaining between them. Germline V gives CDR1 KGHSH, CDR2 LQKENI. As originally analysed: The assay estimated nucleated cells by amplifying reference gene primers. The protocol was immunoSEQ multiplex PCR, while the TCRdb copy is restricted to in-frame clones and leaves out a portion. The V and J calls and clone size come from that table; D and trimming were worked out from the DNA. The table records about 60,000 clones, approximately 86% of them present only once. This record comes from a study of blood T cell repertoires in COVID-19. In the study overall: Donors in the United States, Italy and Spain gave samples during acute or convalescent COVID-19. PBMCs, B-cell-depleted T cells, or T cells provided the cDNA or gDNA that made up the material.

The sequence came from a human donor with acute or convalescent COVID-19. The donor label of this sample is uncertain. The sample taken for sequencing was peripheral blood. The V call is TRBV18, the J call TRBJ1-3; D is unresolved. CDR3 residues: CASSPPNRIQRNTIYF. CDR3 bases: TGTGCCAGCTCACCACCGAACCGCATACAGCGGAACACCATATATTTT.